This T cell receptor beta chain was sequenced for a study of circulating and synovial CD4+ cells in juvenile arthritis. Looked up from germline, CDR1 is GTSNPN and CDR2 is SVGIG (reference sequence). V shed 5 bases, J shed 1 base, and the junction held 0 bases outside the gene matches. This CDR3 contains 12 residues. Donors were patients with active juvenile idiopathic arthritis. Clones were read by immunoSEQ multiplex PCR, and TCRdb kept only the in-frame ones, dropping some. The profile shows 1,500 or so clones, roughly 88% of them singletons. Study-level points and caveats: These repertoires were less diverse than bulk blood CD4 repertoires.

On this clone: Its target is unknown.

The chain combines TRBV30 with TRBJ1-2; 8 nucleotides align to TRBD1. This TCR was recovered from a human patient with juvenile idiopathic arthritis. Some clones in this sample may be carry-over from other donors' samples. Specimen: HLA-DR+ CD4+ T cells from blood. Subset reported: circulating pathogenic-like lymphocytes, sorted as HLA-DR+CD14-CD3+CD4+CD25low/- blood T cells. The CDR3 is CAWDRGNYGYTF. For the CDR3, the DNA is TGTGCCTGGGACAGGGGTAACTATGGCTACACCTTC.